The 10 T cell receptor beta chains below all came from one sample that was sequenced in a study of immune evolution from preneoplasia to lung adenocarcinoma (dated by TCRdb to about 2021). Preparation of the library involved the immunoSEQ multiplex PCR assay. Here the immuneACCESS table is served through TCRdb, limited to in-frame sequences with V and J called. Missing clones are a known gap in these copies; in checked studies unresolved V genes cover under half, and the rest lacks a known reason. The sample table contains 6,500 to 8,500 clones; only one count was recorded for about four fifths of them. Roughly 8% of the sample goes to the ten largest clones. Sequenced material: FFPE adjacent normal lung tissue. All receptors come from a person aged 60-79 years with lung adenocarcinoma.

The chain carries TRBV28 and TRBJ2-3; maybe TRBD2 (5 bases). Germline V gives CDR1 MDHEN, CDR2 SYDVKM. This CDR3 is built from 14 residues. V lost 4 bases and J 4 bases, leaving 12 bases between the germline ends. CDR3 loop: CASSSEGVADTQYF. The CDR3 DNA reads TGTGCCAGCAGTTCTGAGGGAGTAGCAGATACGCAGTATTTT.

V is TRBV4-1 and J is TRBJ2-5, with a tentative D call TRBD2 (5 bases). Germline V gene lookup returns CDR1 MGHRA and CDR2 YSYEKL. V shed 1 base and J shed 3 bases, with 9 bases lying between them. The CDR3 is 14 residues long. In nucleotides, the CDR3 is TGCGCCAGCAGCCAAGTTTCCGGGGAAGAGACCCAGTACTTC. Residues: CASSQVSGEETQYF.

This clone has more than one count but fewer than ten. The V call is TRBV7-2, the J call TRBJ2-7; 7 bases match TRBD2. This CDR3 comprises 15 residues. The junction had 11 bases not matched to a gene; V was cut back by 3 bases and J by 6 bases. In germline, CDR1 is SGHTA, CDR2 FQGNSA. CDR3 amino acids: CASSFNAGAISEQYF. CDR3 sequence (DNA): TGTGCCAGCAGCTTTAACGCGGGAGCCATAAGCGAGCAGTACTTC.

The CDR3 protein is CASSPMGQGNNEQFF. The DNA for the CDR3 is TGTGCCAGCAGCCCAATGGGACAGGGTAACAATGAGCAGTTCTTC. The rearrangement joins TRBV7-3 to TRBJ2-1; 9 nucleotides agree with TRBD1. The CDR3 loop spans 15 amino acids. The V gene's germline CDR1 is SGHTA and CDR2 FQGTGA. Trimming cost V 5 bases and J 5 bases; bases outside gene matches: 7.

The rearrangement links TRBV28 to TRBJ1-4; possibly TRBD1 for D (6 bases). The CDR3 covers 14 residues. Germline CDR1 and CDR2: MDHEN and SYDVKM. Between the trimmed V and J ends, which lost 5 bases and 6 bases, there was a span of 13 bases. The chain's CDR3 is CASSLQGTHEKLFF. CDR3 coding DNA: TGTGCCAGCAGTCTACAGGGTACGCATGAAAAACTGTTTTTT.

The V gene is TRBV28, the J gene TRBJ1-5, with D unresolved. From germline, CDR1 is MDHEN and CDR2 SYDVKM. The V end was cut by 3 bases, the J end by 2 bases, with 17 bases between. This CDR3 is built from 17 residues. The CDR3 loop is CASSFRGSYVGNQPQHF. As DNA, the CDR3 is TGTGCCAGCAGTTTCCGAGGATCATACGTTGGCAATCAGCCCCAGCATTTT.

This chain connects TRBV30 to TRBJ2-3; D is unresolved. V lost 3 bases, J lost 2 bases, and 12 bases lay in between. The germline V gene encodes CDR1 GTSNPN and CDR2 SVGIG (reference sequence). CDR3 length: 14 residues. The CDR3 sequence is CAWRRVDFTDTQYF. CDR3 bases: TGTGCCTGGAGAAGGGTAGACTTCACAGATACGCAGTATTTT.

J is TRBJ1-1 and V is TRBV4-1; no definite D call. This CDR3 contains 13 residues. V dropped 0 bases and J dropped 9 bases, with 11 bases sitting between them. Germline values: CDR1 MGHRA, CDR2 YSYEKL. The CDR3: CASSQEDRLQAFF. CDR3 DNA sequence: TGCGCCAGCAGCCAAGAAGACCGGTTGCAAGCTTTCTTT.

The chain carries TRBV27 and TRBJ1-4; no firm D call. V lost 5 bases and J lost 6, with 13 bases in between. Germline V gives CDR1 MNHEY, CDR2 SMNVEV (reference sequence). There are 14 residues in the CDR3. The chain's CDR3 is CASSLEKRDEKLFF. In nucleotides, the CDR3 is TGTGCCAGCAGTCTAGAGAAGAGGGATGAAAAACTGTTTTTT.

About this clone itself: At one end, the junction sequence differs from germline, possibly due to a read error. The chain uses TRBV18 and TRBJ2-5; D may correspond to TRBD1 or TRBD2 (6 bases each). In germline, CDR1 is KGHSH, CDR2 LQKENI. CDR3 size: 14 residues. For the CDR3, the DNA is TGTGCCAGCTCCCCACAGGGAGGTGGAGAGACCCAGTACTTC. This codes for CASSPQGGGETQYF.